Reported below is one T cell receptor (beta chain). The sample is drawn from a study of blood T cell repertoires in COVID-19. Germline values: CDR1 SGHRS, CDR2 YFSETQ. V lost 2 bases and J lost 6; bases outside the gene matches: 5. The CDR3 contains 15 residues. This table comes from immunoSEQ multiplex PCR, and its TCRdb copy is limited to in-frame clones, with some not included. The data show around 160,000 clones, 75% to 85% seen once. What was sequenced was PBMCs or T cells enriched from blood (not recorded which). The chain recombines TRBV5-1 with TRBJ2-1; the match to TRBD2 covers 10 bases. The receptor comes from a man aged 40-49 years who had recovered from COVID-19. The CDR3 reads CASSLSGGASNEQFF. The CDR3, as DNA: TGCGCCAGCAGCTTAAGCGGGGGGGCTTCCAATGAGCAGTTCTTC.